The sample holds a few counts of the clone carrying this TCR beta chain. This sample is drawn from a study of T cell repertoires in aging, cancer and after chemotherapy. TCR beta rearrangements were amplified from peripheral blood genomic DNA. TRB rearrangements spanning V, D and J were amplified using mixed TRB-A/B primers. TCRdb re-analysed the multiplex PCR reads in MiXCR, keeping a single row per CDR3 protein. There are roughly 9,100 distinct CDR3 sequences in the sample; around 35% occur only once, and approximately 2.8% lies in the top ten. CDR3 size: 15 residues. Trimming left V 2 bases short and J 4 bases short, with 15 bases between. Germline assignment: CDR1 SGHDT and CDR2 YYEEEE.

Sequenced input: blood. The rearrangement joins TRBV5-6 to TRBJ2-5; D ambiguous. This clonotype originated in a human donor in good health. CDR3 sequence reads: CASSFAPHPPETQYF. In DNA form, the CDR3 reads TGTGCCAGCAGCTTTGCACCACACCCCCCAGAGACCCAGTACTTC.